Listed below are T cell receptor beta chains from one sample, sequenced in a study of blood T cell repertoires in COVID-19. TCRdb's copy holds only in-frame clones and misses some; the assay was immunoSEQ multiplex PCR. Among roughly 84,000 clones listed, roughly 80% were seen once. Sequencing was carried out using peripheral blood. These receptors came from an elderly man with active or convalescent COVID-19. The conserved cysteine and the conserved F or W are not part of the CDR3 here. The order of the fields is J gene, V gene, CDR3 protein.

j_gene: TRBJ1-2; v_gene: TRBV2; CDR3aa: ASSPRPEQRNYGYT
j_gene: TRBJ2-3; v_gene: TRBV29-1; CDR3aa: SVETTGLGTDTQY
j_gene: TRBJ1-1; v_gene: TRBV2; CDR3aa: ASRVGRGAEAF
j_gene: TRBJ2-1; v_gene: TRBV2; CDR3aa: ARGQSYNEQF
j_gene: TRBJ1-1; v_gene: TRBV19; CDR3aa: ASITTYPNPGGAF
j_gene: TRBJ2-2; v_gene: TRBV7-3; CDR3aa: ASSAGLQNTGELF
j_gene: TRBJ1-2; v_gene: TRBV11-2; CDR3aa: ASSSTRGGSNYGYT
j_gene: TRBJ2-3; v_gene: TRBV4-2; CDR3aa: ASSRLDRGTDTQY
j_gene: TRBJ1-1; v_gene: TRBV14; CDR3aa: ASSQDQGHLNTEAF
j_gene: TRBJ1-1; v_gene: TRBV11-3; CDR3aa: ASTRILGANTEAF
j_gene: TRBJ2-1; v_gene: TRBV11-3; CDR3aa: ASSPRGTSGTANEQF
j_gene: TRBJ1-6; v_gene: TRBV11-2; CDR3aa: ASTFRGLNSPLH
j_gene: TRBJ2-5; v_gene: TRBV18; CDR3aa: ASSPQLAGGQETQY
j_gene: TRBJ2-1; v_gene: TRBV27; CDR3aa: ASSKRTSGIPRFYNEQF
j_gene: TRBJ2-3; v_gene: TRBV9; CDR3aa: ASSVGTSGGQGTQY
j_gene: TRBJ1-1; v_gene: TRBV6-1; CDR3aa: ASSEEVGTKAF
j_gene: TRBJ2-2; v_gene: TRBV11-2; CDR3aa: ASSSQGAGELF
j_gene: TRBJ1-2; v_gene: TRBV25-1; CDR3aa: ASSDRDRAAYGYT
j_gene: TRBJ1-2; v_gene: TRBV5-1; CDR3aa: ASSRSVNYGYT
j_gene: TRBJ1-4; v_gene: TRBV21-1; CDR3aa: ASSKWDRYLPAANEKLF
j_gene: TRBJ1-1; v_gene: TRBV19; CDR3aa: ASSPGRASDTEAF
j_gene: TRBJ1-5; v_gene: TRBV24-1; CDR3aa: ATSDAGSSSNQPQH
j_gene: TRBJ1-1; v_gene: TRBV7-2; CDR3aa: ASSLHRGGRTEAF
j_gene: TRBJ2-5; v_gene: TRBV27; CDR3aa: ASSGTGKETQY
j_gene: TRBJ2-1; v_gene: TRBV5-1; CDR3aa: ASYRDRWPPEQF
j_gene: TRBJ1-1; v_gene: TRBV29-1; CDR3aa: SVERQGSNTEAF
j_gene: TRBJ1-5; v_gene: TRBV7-8; CDR3aa: ASSLGGTGGWQPQH
j_gene: TRBJ2-1; v_gene: TRBV24-1; CDR3aa: ATSRDNEQF
j_gene: TRBJ2-5; v_gene: TRBV11-3; CDR3aa: ASSPWEHQETQY
j_gene: TRBJ1-4; v_gene: TRBV29-1; CDR3aa: SVAAGAATNEKLF
j_gene: TRBJ2-2; v_gene: TRBV5-5; CDR3aa: ASSRGQGSTGELF
j_gene: TRBJ1-1; v_gene: TRBV12-3/TRBV12-4; CDR3aa: ASSSTGDTEAF
j_gene: TRBJ2-5; v_gene: TRBV28; CDR3aa: ASSLVGASGDQETQY
j_gene: TRBJ1-2; v_gene: TRBV18; CDR3aa: ASSRGQGADYGYT
j_gene: TRBJ2-3; v_gene: TRBV6-4; CDR3aa: ASRNTGLAGVPGTDTQY
j_gene: TRBJ2-1; v_gene: TRBV29-1; CDR3aa: SVEGGGGEQF
j_gene: TRBJ2-2; v_gene: TRBV4-1; CDR3aa: ASSPTRDRVDTGELF
j_gene: TRBJ1-2; v_gene: TRBV25-1; CDR3aa: ASTQTGTGGSGYT
j_gene: TRBJ2-5; v_gene: TRBV30; CDR3aa: AWRRSGRPQETQY
j_gene: TRBJ1-6; v_gene: TRBV3-1/TRBV3-2; CDR3aa: ASSRGQGQGSPLH
j_gene: TRBJ1-6; v_gene: TRBV2; CDR3aa: ASSPRTGEGSPLH
j_gene: TRBJ2-1; v_gene: TRBV5-1; CDR3aa: ASSLAPFSSYNEQF
j_gene: TRBJ1-2; v_gene: TRBV30; CDR3aa: AWRRGLYGYT
j_gene: TRBJ1-1; v_gene: TRBV6-1; CDR3aa: ASSEVWRGTEAF
j_gene: TRBJ2-3; v_gene: TRBV6-5; CDR3aa: ASSWTSGRATDTQY
j_gene: TRBJ1-2; v_gene: TRBV18; CDR3aa: ASSPDRGLGYT
j_gene: TRBJ1-2; v_gene: TRBV5-6; CDR3aa: ASSFDRAAGYT
j_gene: TRBJ1-5; v_gene: TRBV9; CDR3aa: ASSQTAGVQQPQH
j_gene: TRBJ2-2; v_gene: TRBV19; CDR3aa: ASSTQRWEYTGELF
j_gene: TRBJ1-4; v_gene: TRBV18; CDR3aa: ASSLGLLFTNEKLF
j_gene: TRBJ1-3; v_gene: TRBV10-1; CDR3aa: ASLEGGRGKRQD